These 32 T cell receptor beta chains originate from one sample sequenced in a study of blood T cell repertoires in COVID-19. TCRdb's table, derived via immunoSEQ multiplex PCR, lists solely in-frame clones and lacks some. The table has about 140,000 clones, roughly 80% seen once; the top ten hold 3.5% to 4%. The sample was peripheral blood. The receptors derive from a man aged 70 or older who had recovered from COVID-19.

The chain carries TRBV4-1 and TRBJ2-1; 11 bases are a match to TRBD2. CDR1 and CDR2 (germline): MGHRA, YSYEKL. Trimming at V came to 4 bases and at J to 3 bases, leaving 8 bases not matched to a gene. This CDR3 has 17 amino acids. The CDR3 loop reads CASSLVAGTSGYNEQFF. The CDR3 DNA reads TGCGCCAGCAGCCTAGTGGCCGGGACTAGCGGCTACAATGAGCAGTTCTTC.

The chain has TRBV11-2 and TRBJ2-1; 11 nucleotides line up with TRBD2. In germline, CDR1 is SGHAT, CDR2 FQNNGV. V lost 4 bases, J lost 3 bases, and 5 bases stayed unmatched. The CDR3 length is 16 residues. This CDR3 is CASSSRLAGYYNEQFF. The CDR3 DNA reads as TGTGCCAGCAGCTCCCGACTAGCGGGATACTACAATGAGCAGTTCTTC.

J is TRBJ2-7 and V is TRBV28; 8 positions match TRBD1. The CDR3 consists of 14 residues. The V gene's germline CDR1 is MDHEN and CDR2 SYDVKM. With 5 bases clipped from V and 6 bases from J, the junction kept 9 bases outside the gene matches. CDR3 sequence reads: CASSPGQGSFEQYF. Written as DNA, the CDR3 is TGTGCCAGCAGTCCCGGACAGGGATCGTTCGAGCAGTACTTC. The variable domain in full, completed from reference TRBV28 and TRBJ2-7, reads DVKVTQSSRYLVKRTGEKVFLECVQDMDHENMFWYRQDPGLGLRLIYFSYDVKMKEKGDIPEGYSVSREKKERFSLILESASTNQTSMYLCASSPGQGSFEQYFGPGTRLTVT.

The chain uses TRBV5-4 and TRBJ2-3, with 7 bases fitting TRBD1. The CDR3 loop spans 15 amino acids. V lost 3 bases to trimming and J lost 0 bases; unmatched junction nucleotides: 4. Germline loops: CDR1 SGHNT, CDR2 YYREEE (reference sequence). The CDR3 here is CASSYGQASTDTQYF. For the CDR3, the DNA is TGTGCCAGCAGCTACGGACAGGCCAGCACAGATACGCAGTATTTT.

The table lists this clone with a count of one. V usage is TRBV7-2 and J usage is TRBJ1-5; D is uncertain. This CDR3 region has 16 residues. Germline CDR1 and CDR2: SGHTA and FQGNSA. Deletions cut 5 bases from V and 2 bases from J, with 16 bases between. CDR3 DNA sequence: TGTGCCAGCAGCGGTAGTTTATCGAGGGGCAATCAGCCCCAGCATTTT. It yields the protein CASSGSLSRGNQPQHF.

The CDR3 nucleotides are TGTGCCAGCAGTTTAGTAGCGCCGGGGGGGACCCAGTACTTC. It is translated as CASSLVAPGGTQYF. The chain joins TRBV27 to TRBJ2-5, with 7 nucleotides matching TRBD2. The CDR3 has 14 amino acids. Germline V CDR1 and CDR2: MNHEY, SMNVEV (reference sequence). Trimming at V came to 2 bases and at J to 7 bases, leaving 7 bases not matched to a gene.

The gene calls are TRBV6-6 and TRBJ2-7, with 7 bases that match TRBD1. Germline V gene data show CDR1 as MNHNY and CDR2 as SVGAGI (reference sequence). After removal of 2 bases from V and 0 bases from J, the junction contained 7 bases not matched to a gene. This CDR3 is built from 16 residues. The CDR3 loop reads CASSYRGTVSSYEQYF. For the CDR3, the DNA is TGTGCCAGCAGTTACAGGGGGACAGTTAGCTCCTACGAGCAGTACTTC.

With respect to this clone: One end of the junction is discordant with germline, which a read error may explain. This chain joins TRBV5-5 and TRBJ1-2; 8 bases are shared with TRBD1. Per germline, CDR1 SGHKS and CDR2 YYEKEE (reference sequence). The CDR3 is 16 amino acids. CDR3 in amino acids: CASSLEFQGAKYGYTF. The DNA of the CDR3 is TGTGCCAGCAGCTTGGAGTTTCAGGGGGCTAAATATGGCTACACCTTC.

The CDR3 nucleotides are TGCAGCGTTGAGGACAGAAGCTCCTACGAGCAGTACTTC. Translation gives CSVEDRSSYEQYF. The J gene is TRBJ2-7, the V gene TRBV29-1; possibly TRBD1 for D (6 bases). Germline lookup yields CDR1 SQVTM and CDR2 ANQGSEA. CDR3 size: 13 residues. V was shortened by 3 bases and J by 0 bases, with 9 bases between the two germline ends.

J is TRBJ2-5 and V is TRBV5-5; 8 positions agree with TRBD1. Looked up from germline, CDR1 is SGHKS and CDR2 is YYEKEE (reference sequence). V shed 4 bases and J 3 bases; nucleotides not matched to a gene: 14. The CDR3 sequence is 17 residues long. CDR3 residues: CASSLLPTGAREETQYF. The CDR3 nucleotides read TGTGCCAGCAGCCTCCTCCCGACAGGGGCGAGAGAAGAGACCCAGTACTTC.

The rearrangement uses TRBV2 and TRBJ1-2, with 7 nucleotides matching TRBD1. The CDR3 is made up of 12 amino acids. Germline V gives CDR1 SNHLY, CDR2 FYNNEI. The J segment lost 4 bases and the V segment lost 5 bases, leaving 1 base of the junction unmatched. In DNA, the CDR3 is TGTGCCAGCAGTCGACAGGGCTATGGCTACACCTTC. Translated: CASSRQGYGYTF.

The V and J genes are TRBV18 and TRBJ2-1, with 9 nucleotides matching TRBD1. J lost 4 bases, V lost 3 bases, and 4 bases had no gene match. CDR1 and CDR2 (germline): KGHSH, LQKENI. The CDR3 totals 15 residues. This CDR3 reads CASSPMDRGYNEQFF. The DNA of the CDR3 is TGTGCCAGCTCACCCATGGACAGGGGATACAATGAGCAGTTCTTC.

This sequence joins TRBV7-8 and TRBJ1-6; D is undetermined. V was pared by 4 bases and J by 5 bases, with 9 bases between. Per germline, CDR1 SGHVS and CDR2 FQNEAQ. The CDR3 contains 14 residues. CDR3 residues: CASSSPSDNSPLHF. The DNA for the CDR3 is TGTGCCAGCAGCTCTCCGTCGGATAATTCACCCCTCCACTTT.

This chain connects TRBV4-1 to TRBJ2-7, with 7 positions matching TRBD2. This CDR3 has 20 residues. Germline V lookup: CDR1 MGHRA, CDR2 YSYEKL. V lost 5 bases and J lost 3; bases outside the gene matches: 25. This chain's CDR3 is CASSFGLPLHPASGSYEQYF. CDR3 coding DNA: TGCGCCAGCAGCTTCGGCCTCCCCCTTCACCCAGCTAGCGGAAGCTACGAGCAGTACTTC.

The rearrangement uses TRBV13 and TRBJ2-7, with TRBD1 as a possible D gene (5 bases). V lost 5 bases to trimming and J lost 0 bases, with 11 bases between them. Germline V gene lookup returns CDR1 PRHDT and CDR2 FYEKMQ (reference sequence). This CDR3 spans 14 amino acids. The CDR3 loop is CASSTGHVSYEQYF. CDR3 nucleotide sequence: TGTGCCAGCAGCACAGGACATGTCTCCTACGAGCAGTACTTC.

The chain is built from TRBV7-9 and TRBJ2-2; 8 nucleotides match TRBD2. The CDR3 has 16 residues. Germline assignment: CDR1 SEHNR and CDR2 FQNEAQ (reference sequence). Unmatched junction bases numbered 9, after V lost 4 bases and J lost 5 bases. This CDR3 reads CASSSLISGETGELFF. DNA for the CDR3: TGTGCCAGCAGCTCCCTCATTAGCGGGGAGACCGGGGAGCTGTTTTTT.

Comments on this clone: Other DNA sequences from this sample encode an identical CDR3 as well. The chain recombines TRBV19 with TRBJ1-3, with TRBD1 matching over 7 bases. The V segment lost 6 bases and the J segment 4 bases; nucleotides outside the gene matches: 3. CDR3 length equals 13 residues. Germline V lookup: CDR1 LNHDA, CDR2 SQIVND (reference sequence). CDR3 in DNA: TGTGCCAGTAGCCCGGGACAGGGAAACACCATATATTTT. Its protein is CASSPGQGNTIYF.

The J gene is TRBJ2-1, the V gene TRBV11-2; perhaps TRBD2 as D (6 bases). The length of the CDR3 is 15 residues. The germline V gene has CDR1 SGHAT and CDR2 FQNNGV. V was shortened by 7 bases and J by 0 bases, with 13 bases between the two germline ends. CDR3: CASKLGGVSYNEQFF. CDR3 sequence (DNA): TGTGCCAGCAAGTTAGGCGGGGTCTCCTACAATGAGCAGTTCTTC.

DNA of the CDR3: TGTGCCAGCAGTTTATCGTCAGGGGAGGAAAAACTGTTTTTT. Translation gives CASSLSSGEEKLFF. The gene calls are TRBV27 and TRBJ1-4; tentative D call: TRBD1 (6 bases). V lost 0 bases and J lost 8, with 10 bases in between. Germline CDR1 MNHEY, CDR2 SMNVEV (reference sequence). There are 14 residues in the CDR3.

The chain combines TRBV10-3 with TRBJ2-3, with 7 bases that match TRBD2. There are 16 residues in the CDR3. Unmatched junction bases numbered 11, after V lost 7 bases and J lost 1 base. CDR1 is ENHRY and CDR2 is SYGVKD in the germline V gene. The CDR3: CAITSPLAGRTDTQYF. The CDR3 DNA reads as TGTGCCATCACTAGCCCTTTAGCGGGCCGCACAGATACGCAGTATTTT.

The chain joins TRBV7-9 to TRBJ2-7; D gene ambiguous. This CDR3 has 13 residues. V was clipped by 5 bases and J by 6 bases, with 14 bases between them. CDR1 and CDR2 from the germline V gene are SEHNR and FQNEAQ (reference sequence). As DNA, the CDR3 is TGTGCCAGCAGCCACCCGGGTCGTCTCGAGCAGTACTTC. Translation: CASSHPGRLEQYF.

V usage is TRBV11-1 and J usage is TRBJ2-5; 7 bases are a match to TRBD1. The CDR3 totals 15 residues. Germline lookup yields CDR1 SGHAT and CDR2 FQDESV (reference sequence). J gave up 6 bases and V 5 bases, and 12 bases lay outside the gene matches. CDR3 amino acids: CASSEVPQGYQTQYF. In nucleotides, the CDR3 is TGTGCCAGCAGCGAAGTACCACAGGGGTACCAGACCCAGTACTTC.

DNA of the CDR3: TGTGCCAGTTGGGGGCTCGATAGCTACGAGCAGTACTTC. Residues: CASWGLDSYEQYF. The V gene is TRBV7-8, the J gene TRBJ2-7, with D perhaps TRBD1 (6 bases). Germline CDR1 SGHVS, CDR2 FQNEAQ. This CDR3 contains 13 residues. V lost 9 bases and J 3 bases, leaving 15 bases between the germline ends.

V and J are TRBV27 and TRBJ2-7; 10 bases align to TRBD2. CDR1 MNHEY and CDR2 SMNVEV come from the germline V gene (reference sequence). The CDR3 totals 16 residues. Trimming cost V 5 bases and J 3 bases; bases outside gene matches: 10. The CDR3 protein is CASSTLAGAPSYEQYF. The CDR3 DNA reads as TGTGCCAGCAGTACCCTAGCGGGAGCACCAAGCTACGAGCAGTACTTC.

In nucleotides, the CDR3 is TGTGCCAGTAGTTTTGCGGGGGTAACTGAAGCTTTCTTT. Its translation: CASSFAGVTEAFF. V usage is TRBV19 and J usage is TRBJ1-1; D perhaps matches TRBD1 (5 bases). Germline CDR1 and CDR2: LNHDA and SQIVND (reference sequence). The CDR3 is made up of 13 amino acids. Trimming pared 5 bases from V and 5 bases from J, leaving 12 bases between.

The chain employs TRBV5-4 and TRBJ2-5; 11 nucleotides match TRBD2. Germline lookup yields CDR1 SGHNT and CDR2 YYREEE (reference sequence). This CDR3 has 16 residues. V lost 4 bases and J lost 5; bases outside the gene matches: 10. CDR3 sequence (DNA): TGTGCCAGCAGCCCCGGGACTAGCGGCCACCCGGAGACCCAGTACTTC. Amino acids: CASSPGTSGHPETQYF.

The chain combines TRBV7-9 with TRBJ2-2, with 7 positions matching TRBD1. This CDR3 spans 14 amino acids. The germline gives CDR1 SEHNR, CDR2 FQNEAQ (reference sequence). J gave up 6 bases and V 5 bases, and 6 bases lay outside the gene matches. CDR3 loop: CASSPDRVAGELFF. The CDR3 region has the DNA TGTGCCAGCAGCCCCGACAGGGTAGCCGGGGAGCTGTTTTTT.

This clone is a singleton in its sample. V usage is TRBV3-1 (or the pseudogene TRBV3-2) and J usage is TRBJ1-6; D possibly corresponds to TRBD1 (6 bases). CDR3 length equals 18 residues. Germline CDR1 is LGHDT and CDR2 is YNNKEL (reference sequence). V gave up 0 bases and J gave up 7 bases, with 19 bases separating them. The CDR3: CASSQEDRGGRWNSPLHF. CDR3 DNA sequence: TGTGCCAGCAGCCAAGAAGACCGAGGGGGACGTTGGAATTCACCCCTCCACTTT.

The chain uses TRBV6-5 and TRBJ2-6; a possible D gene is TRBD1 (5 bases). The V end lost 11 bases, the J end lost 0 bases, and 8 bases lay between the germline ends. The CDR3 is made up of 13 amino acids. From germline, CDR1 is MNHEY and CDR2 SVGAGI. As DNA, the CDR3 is TGTGCCGGAAGGGGCTCTGGGGCCAACGTCCTGACTTTC. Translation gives CAGRGSGANVLTF.

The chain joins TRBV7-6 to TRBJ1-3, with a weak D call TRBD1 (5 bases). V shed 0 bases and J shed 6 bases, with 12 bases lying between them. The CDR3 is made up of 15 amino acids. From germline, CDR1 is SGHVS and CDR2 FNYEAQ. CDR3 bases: TGTGCCAGCAGCTTAGCTCCGACAGCCGTAAACACCATATATTTT. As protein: CASSLAPTAVNTIYF.

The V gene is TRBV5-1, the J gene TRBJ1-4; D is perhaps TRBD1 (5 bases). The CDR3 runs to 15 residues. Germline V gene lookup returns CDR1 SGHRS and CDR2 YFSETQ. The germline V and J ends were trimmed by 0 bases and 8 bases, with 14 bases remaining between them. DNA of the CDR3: TGCGCCAGCAGCTTGGGAGGCAGGGTTGGGGAAAAACTGTTTTTT. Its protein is CASSLGGRVGEKLFF.

DNA for the CDR3: TGTGCCAGCAGCCCGAACGAGGCGGGAGGGAAAACCTACAATGAGCAGTTCTTC. As protein: CASSPNEAGGKTYNEQFF. This sequence joins TRBV27 and TRBJ2-1; TRBD2 matches 9 bases. After removal of 6 bases from V and 2 bases from J, the junction contained 14 bases not matched to a gene. CDR1 is MNHEY and CDR2 is SMNVEV in the germline V gene (reference sequence). The CDR3 has 18 residues.